The 4 T cell receptor beta chains reported below all come from one sample, sequenced in a study of long-term antiretroviral therapy in people with HIV. Runs used v3.0 of the immunoSEQ assay and were done at survey level. Some clones are missing from TCRdb's copy, which holds only in-frame ones; the method was immunoSEQ multiplex PCR. This sample yields 9,500 to 12,000 clones, of which around 82% are seen a single time; around a sixth belongs to the top ten. The specimen was unsorted PBMCs, collected 1.8 years after starting antiretroviral therapy. These receptors were taken from a middle-aged man with HIV.

V is TRBV7-2 and J is TRBJ2-2; D is uncertain. Looked up from germline, CDR1 is SGHTA and CDR2 is FQGNSA. V dropped 2 bases and J dropped 5 bases, with 6 bases sitting between them. The length of the CDR3 is 13 residues. The CDR3 protein is CASSLTGTGELFF. CDR3 DNA: TGTGCCAGCAGCTTAACGGGTACCGGGGAGCTGTTTTTT.

The chain combines TRBV4-1 with TRBJ2-3, with unresolved D. Trimming pared 3 bases from V and 3 bases from J, leaving 22 bases between. The germline CDR1 and CDR2 sequences are MGHRA and YSYEKL. This CDR3 comprises 18 residues. Written as DNA, the CDR3 is TGCGCCAGCAGCCATCAGTTCCCCCGACTGGGAACAACAGATACGCAGTATTTT. Translated, it gives CASSHQFPRLGTTDTQYF.

The chain couples TRBV6-1 to TRBJ2-3; maybe TRBD1 (6 bases). CDR1 MNHNS and CDR2 SASEGT come from the germline V gene. The CDR3 runs 17 residues. V lost 1 base and J 2 bases, leaving 16 bases between the germline ends. The CDR3 region has the DNA TGTGCCAGCAGTGAAGTACAGGGCCGTTTCCCCACAGATACGCAGTATTTT. Translated: CASSEVQGRFPTDTQYF.

V usage is TRBV15 and J usage is TRBJ2-7; maybe TRBD2 (6 bases). V gave up 0 bases and J gave up 5 bases, with 14 bases separating them. Germline V lookup: CDR1 LNHNV, CDR2 YYDKDF (reference sequence). The CDR3 contains 15 residues. CDR3 in DNA: TGTGCCACCAGCAGAGATAGAGGGACTCGAAACGAGCAGTACTTC. It codes for CATSRDRGTRNEQYF.